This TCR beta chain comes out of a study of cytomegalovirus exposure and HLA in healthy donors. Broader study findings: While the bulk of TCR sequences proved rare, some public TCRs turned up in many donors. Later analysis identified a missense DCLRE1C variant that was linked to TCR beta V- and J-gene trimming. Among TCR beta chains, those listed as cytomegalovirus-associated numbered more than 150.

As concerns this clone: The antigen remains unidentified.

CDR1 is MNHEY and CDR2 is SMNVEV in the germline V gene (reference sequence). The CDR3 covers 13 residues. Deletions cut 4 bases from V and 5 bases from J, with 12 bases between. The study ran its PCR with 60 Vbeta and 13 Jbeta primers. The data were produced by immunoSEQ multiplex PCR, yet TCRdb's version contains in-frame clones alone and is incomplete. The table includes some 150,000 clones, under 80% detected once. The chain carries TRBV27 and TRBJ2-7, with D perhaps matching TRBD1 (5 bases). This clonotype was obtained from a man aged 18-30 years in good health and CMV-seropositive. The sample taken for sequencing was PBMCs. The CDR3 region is CASSYQGVHEQYF. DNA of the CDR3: TGTGCCAGCAGTTACCAGGGCGTCCACGAGCAGTACTTC.